The 5 T cell receptor beta chains below come from one sample, sequenced in a study of PD-L1 blockade in urothelial cancer. Time point of the sample: pretreatment peripheral blood. Assay used: immunoSEQ multiplex PCR; TCRdb lists only in-frame clones, some missing. The table records some 38,000 clones, 70% to 90% of them present only once. Sequencing used PBMCs, obtained around atezolizumab (anti-PD-L1) treatment. The receptors stem from a man older than 75 with urothelial cancer.

The V call is TRBV27, the J call TRBJ1-1; D is possibly TRBD1 (5 bases). Looked up from germline, CDR1 is MNHEY and CDR2 is SMNVEV (reference sequence). This CDR3 spans 15 amino acids. V lost 5 bases, J lost 1 base, and 14 bases lay in between. The chain's CDR3 is CASSPTSTGNTEAFF. The CDR3 DNA reads TGTGCCAGCAGTCCCACATCCACAGGGAACACTGAAGCTTTCTTT.

CDR3 nucleotide sequence: TGTGCCAGCAGTTTAAGTGGGGGGATCTTAGCTTTCTTT. Translation: CASSLSGGILAFF. The rearrangement links TRBV27 to TRBJ1-1; tentatively, D is TRBD1 (5 bases). The CDR3 loop spans 13 amino acids. V lost 2 bases and J lost 10, with 14 bases in between. Germline V gives CDR1 MNHEY, CDR2 SMNVEV (reference sequence).

V is TRBV9 and J is TRBJ2-7; D perhaps matches TRBD1 (6 bases). The V and J ends lost 0 bases and 0 bases respectively, with 10 bases between them. CDR1 and CDR2 (germline): SGDLS, YYNGEE. The CDR3 totals 15 residues. CDR3 region: CASSVGQAISYEQYF. The CDR3 region has the DNA TGTGCCAGCAGCGTAGGACAGGCGATCTCCTACGAGCAGTACTTC. The full variable domain, its missing parts supplied by reference TRBV9 and TRBJ2-7, is DSGVTQTPKHLITATGQRVTLRCSPRSGDLSVYWYQQSLDQGLQFLIQYYNGEERAKGNILERFSAQQFPDLHSELNLSSLELGDSALYFCASSVGQAISYEQYFGPGTRLTVT.

CDR3 coding DNA: TGTGCCAGCAGCTCGGGCCGTTTTGGACTAGGGAACTACAATGAGCAGTTCTTC. As protein: CASSSGRFGLGNYNEQFF. The chain uses TRBV5-6 and TRBJ2-1, with 7 bases lining up with TRBD2. The CDR3 consists of 18 residues. CDR1 and CDR2 from the germline V gene are SGHDT and YYEEEE. V shed 3 bases, J shed 3 bases, and the junction held 15 bases outside the gene matches.

The V and J genes are TRBV11-2 and TRBJ2-1; no clear D. Trimming removed 3 bases at V and 4 bases at J, with 10 bases between. The CDR3 runs 14 residues. Germline CDR1 is SGHAT and CDR2 is FQNNGV. CDR3 residues: CASSFPPVYNEQFF. CDR3 in DNA: TGTGCCAGCAGCTTTCCTCCAGTTTACAATGAGCAGTTCTTC.